The present TCR beta chain was sequenced within a study of T cell responses to AZD1222 COVID-19 vaccine. This clone was counted a few times. The V end lost 3 bases, the J end lost 4 bases, and 26 bases lay between the germline ends. This CDR3 spans 20 amino acids. CDR1 and CDR2 (germline): KGHDR, SFDVKD. TCRdb's table, derived via immunoSEQ multiplex PCR, lists solely in-frame clones and lacks some. This table holds 90,000 to 110,000 clones, approximately 91% found once. This clonotype was obtained from an adult in good health. The chain employs TRBV24-1 and TRBJ2-2; D is tentatively TRBD1 or TRBD2 (5 bases each). Specimen: peripheral blood, collected on day 0 of MenACWY control vaccination. The CDR3 bases are TGTGCCACCAGTGATCGTGTAATAGTCCCGGGGCGAGGGCGCACCGGGGAGCTGTTTTTT. Translation: CATSDRVIVPGRGRTGELFF.